The 32 T cell receptor beta chains in this list originate from one sample, sequenced in a study of blood T cell repertoires in COVID-19. Sequencing was performed with immunoSEQ multiplex PCR; in TCRdb, only in-frame clones are kept and a portion is missing. The sample lists about 87,000 clones, more than 75% occurring once. Sequencing was done on a sample of peripheral blood. The receptor set was obtained from a man aged 35 to 55 with acute or convalescent COVID-19.

The J gene is TRBJ2-1, the V gene TRBV19; 8 positions agree with TRBD1. V was clipped by 7 bases and J by 7 bases; unmatched bases: 15. CDR1 and CDR2 from the germline V gene are LNHDA and SQIVND (reference sequence). CDR3 length: 16 amino acids. The CDR3, as DNA: TGTGCCAGTACCAGACAGGGGAGTCCCCTCGGAAATGAGCAGTTCTTC. It specifies CASTRQGSPLGNEQFF.

The CDR3 spells CASSPGQTFNQPQHF. CDR3 coding DNA: TGTGCCAGCAGCCCGGGACAGACATTCAATCAGCCCCAGCATTTT. The J gene is TRBJ1-5, the V gene TRBV2, with 7 bases matching TRBD1. The V segment lost 6 bases and the J segment 3 bases; nucleotides outside the gene matches: 8. Germline V gene data show CDR1 as SNHLY and CDR2 as FYNNEI. The CDR3 contains 15 residues.

The chain combines TRBV10-2 with TRBJ1-6, with D possibly matching TRBD1 (5 bases). Germline V gene data show CDR1 as WSHSY and CDR2 as SAAADI. Between the trimmed V and J ends, which lost 5 bases and 10 bases, there was a span of 15 bases. The CDR3 consists of 14 residues. The DNA of the CDR3 is TGCGCCAGCAGTTCGAACAGGCCGGAATCACCCCTCCACTTT. Protein sequence: CASSSNRPESPLHF.

CDR3 sequence: CASSDRGAVNIQYF. The CDR3 DNA reads as TGTGCCAGCAGTGATCGGGGGGCGGTGAACATTCAGTACTTC. The chain employs TRBV6-1 and TRBJ2-4, with D perhaps TRBD2 (7 bases). Germline loops: CDR1 MNHNS, CDR2 SASEGT. V lost 3 bases and J lost 7, with 13 bases in between. The CDR3 loop spans 14 amino acids.

The chain recombines TRBV2 with TRBJ2-7; no reliable D call. This CDR3 is built from 12 residues. CDR1 SNHLY and CDR2 FYNNEI come from the germline V gene. The germline V and J ends were trimmed by 5 bases and 3 bases, with 8 bases remaining between them. Written as DNA, the CDR3 is TGTGCCAGCAGTTTTTCAGGCTACGAGCAGTACTTC. It is translated as CASSFSGYEQYF.

This clone occurred once. The chain combines TRBV30 with TRBJ2-1; TRBD2 matches 11 bases. Germline CDR1 and CDR2: GTSNPN and SVGIG (reference sequence). This CDR3 region has 17 residues. The ends lost 0 bases at V and 6 bases at J; junction bases unmatched: 10. The CDR3: CAWSVGYSSGRGNEQFF. The CDR3 region has the DNA TGTGCCTGGAGTGTCGGTTATAGTAGCGGGAGGGGCAATGAGCAGTTCTTC.

The V gene is TRBV7-9, the J gene TRBJ2-3, with TRBD1 identical over 9 bases. The V and J ends lost 1 base and 2 bases, in that order; junction bases with no gene match: 4. The CDR3 totals 16 residues. Germline CDR1 SEHNR, CDR2 FQNEAQ (reference sequence). CDR3 nucleotides: TGTGCCAGCAGCTTAGACGGGACAGGGTACACAGATACGCAGTATTTT. Amino acids: CASSLDGTGYTDTQYF.

The chain couples TRBV10-3 to TRBJ1-4, with unresolved D. V was clipped by 2 bases and J by 0 bases, with 7 bases between them. The CDR3 length is 15 residues. Per the germline V gene, CDR1 is ENHRY and CDR2 is SYGVKD. The CDR3 DNA reads as TGTGCCATCAGTGAGGGGAGGGCAACTAATGAAAAACTGTTTTTT. It codes for CAISEGRATNEKLFF.

The chain joins TRBV5-4 to TRBJ2-3; 13 bases are shared with TRBD2. J lost 6 bases, V lost 0 bases, and 4 bases had no gene match. Germline CDR1 is SGHNT and CDR2 is YYREEE (reference sequence). The CDR3 is made up of 16 amino acids. CDR3: CASSLDGLAGADTQYF. As DNA, the CDR3 is TGTGCCAGCAGCTTGGATGGACTAGCGGGAGCGGATACGCAGTATTTT.

The chain couples TRBV12-5 to TRBJ2-5; a possible D gene is TRBD2 (5 bases). V lost 6 bases to trimming and J lost 2 bases, with 16 bases between them. Germline CDR1 and CDR2: LGHNT and FRNRAP. This CDR3 comprises 15 residues. CDR3 coding DNA: TGTGCTAGTGGAGTCGACGGCAGACTACAAGAGACCCAGTACTTC. Translating it yields CASGVDGRLQETQYF.

The chain carries TRBV10-3 and TRBJ1-5; D unclear. Between the trimmed V and J ends, which lost 2 bases and 0 bases, there was a span of 8 bases. Germline V gene data show CDR1 as ENHRY and CDR2 as SYGVKD. CDR3 length equals 15 residues. The CDR3 loop reads CAISEGLNSNQPQHF. The CDR3 DNA follows: TGTGCCATCAGTGAGGGACTGAATAGCAATCAGCCCCAGCATTTT.

This clone was found a few times. The J gene is TRBJ1-4, the V gene TRBV15, with TRBD1 identical over 10 bases. In germline, CDR1 is LNHNV, CDR2 YYDKDF (reference sequence). V trimming: 0 bases; J trimming: 5 bases; junction bases outside the gene matches: 0. This CDR3 has 15 residues. The CDR3: CATSREGQGNEKLFF. CDR3 nucleotide sequence: TGTGCCACCAGCAGAGAGGGACAGGGGAATGAAAAACTGTTTTTT.

This rearrangement joins TRBV7-2 to TRBJ1-2, with D unclear. The CDR3 consists of 13 residues. CDR1 and CDR2 from the germline V gene are SGHTA and FQGNSA. V lost 5 bases and J 4 bases, leaving 11 bases between the germline ends. The DNA for the CDR3 is TGTGCCAGCAGCCTCGGTATCCTCTATGGCTACACCTTC. Protein product: CASSLGILYGYTF. The whole variable domain, remainder taken from reference TRBV7-2 and TRBJ1-2, is GAGVSQSPSNKVTEKGKDVELRCDPISGHTALYWYRQSLGQGLEFLIYFQGNSAPDKSGLPSDRFSAERTGGSVSTLTIQRTQQEDSAVYLCASSLGILYGYTFGSGTRLTVV.

The chain has TRBV7-9 and TRBJ2-6; TRBD1 agrees at 7 bases. This CDR3 has 19 residues. Trimming cost V 5 bases and J 0 bases; bases outside gene matches: 13. Germline V gives CDR1 SEHNR, CDR2 FQNEAQ (reference sequence). CDR3 nucleotide sequence: TGTGCCAGCAGCCCCAGGGGGACACAAGGATTCTCTGGGGCCAACGTCCTGACTTTC. This encodes CASSPRGTQGFSGANVLTF.

This clone was seen only once. At one boundary the junction diverges from the germline segment, which might be a read error. The chain uses TRBV29-1 and TRBJ1-1; 7 positions match TRBD1. This CDR3 region has 16 residues. The germline gives CDR1 SQVTM, CDR2 ANQGSEA. CDR3 nucleotide sequence: TGCAGCGCTGAAGATACGGACAGGCTCATGAACACTGAAGCTTTCTTT. The encoded protein is CSAEDTDRLMNTEAFF.

This clone was seen a handful of times. J is TRBJ2-7 and V is TRBV9; weak D call: TRBD1 (5 bases). CDR3 length: 14 amino acids. The V gene lost 2 bases and the J gene lost 4 bases, with 13 bases spanning the gap. Germline loops: CDR1 SGDLS, CDR2 YYNGEE. This CDR3 reads CASSVGHGVYEQYF. DNA for the CDR3: TGTGCCAGCAGCGTTGGACACGGAGTGTACGAGCAGTACTTC.

The chain carries TRBV5-4 and TRBJ2-4; 12 bases map to TRBD1. The CDR3 covers 17 residues. Germline lookup yields CDR1 SGHNT and CDR2 YYREEE (reference sequence). V shed 4 bases, J shed 7 bases, and the junction held 12 bases outside the gene matches. DNA of the CDR3: TGTGCCAGCAGCCCGGGGGGGACAGGGGGCGCCGGGAACATTCAGTACTTC. Its translation: CASSPGGTGGAGNIQYF.

The chain links TRBV6-5 to TRBJ2-1, with TRBD1 as a possible D gene (6 bases). Germline loops: CDR1 MNHEY, CDR2 SVGAGI. The CDR3 runs 15 residues. V shed 0 bases and J shed 2 bases, with 8 bases lying between them. DNA for the CDR3: TGTGCCAGCAGTTACTCGACAGGCCCCTACAATGAGCAGTTCTTC. Its protein is CASSYSTGPYNEQFF.

V gene TRBV6-5 combines with J gene TRBJ1-6; TRBD1 might be the D (6 bases). The V gene's germline CDR1 is MNHEY and CDR2 SVGAGI. The CDR3 spans 15 residues. The V end was cut by 2 bases, the J end by 9 bases, with 14 bases between. The CDR3 is CASSYVRGTGSPLHF. The CDR3 nucleotides read TGTGCCAGCAGTTACGTCAGGGGAACGGGTTCACCCCTCCACTTT.

This chain links TRBV7-8 with TRBJ2-1; D not certain. The V end was cut by 2 bases, the J end by 7 bases, with 27 bases between. The length of the CDR3 is 19 residues. CDR1 SGHVS and CDR2 FQNEAQ come from the germline V gene. CDR3 bases: TGTGCCAGCAGCTTATATTGGGCAGGAAAAGGCAGAATTGGGAATGAGCAGTTCTTC. This gives the protein CASSLYWAGKGRIGNEQFF. The entire variable domain, with the rest obtained from reference TRBV7-8 and TRBJ2-1, is as follows: GAGVSQSPRYKVAKRGQDVALRCDPISGHVSLFWYQQALGQGPEFLTYFQNEAQLDKSGLPSDRFFAERPEGSVSTLKIQRTQQEDSAVYLCASSLYWAGKGRIGNEQFFGPGTRLTVL.

J is TRBJ2-5 and V is TRBV6-2 or TRBV6-3; the D gene is possibly TRBD1 (6 bases). This CDR3 comprises 14 residues. Looked up from germline, CDR1 is MNHEY and CDR2 is SVGEGT. V was trimmed by 4 bases and J by 1 base, leaving 10 bases between them. The CDR3 DNA reads as TGTGCCAGCAGTTCACAGGGTTCCCAAGAGACCCAGTACTTC. It is translated as CASSSQGSQETQYF.

V and J are TRBV11-3 and TRBJ2-3, with 13 bases that match TRBD2. Germline V gene lookup returns CDR1 SGHNT and CDR2 YENEEA. The CDR3 runs to 16 residues. V shed 5 bases and J 5 bases; nucleotides not matched to a gene: 7. This CDR3 reads CASSVGLAGDRDTQYF. CDR3 sequence (DNA): TGTGCCAGCAGCGTTGGACTAGCGGGAGATCGAGATACGCAGTATTTT.

The J gene is TRBJ2-1, the V gene TRBV6-2 or TRBV6-3, with 8 bases aligning to TRBD1. Germline CDR1 is MNHEY and CDR2 is SVGEGT. The CDR3 extends over 12 amino acids. J lost 9 bases, V lost 5 bases, and 3 bases had no gene match. As DNA, the CDR3 is TGTGCCAGCAGTGTAACAGGGGGTGAGCAGTTCTTC. Translating gives CASSVTGGEQFF.

As to this clone: Other DNA sequences of this sample code for an identical CDR3. This rearrangement joins TRBV30 to TRBJ1-1; weak D call: TRBD1 (5 bases). CDR3 size: 13 residues. Germline CDR1 GTSNPN, CDR2 SVGIG (reference sequence). V was cut by 0 bases and J by 0 bases, with 5 bases left in between. CDR3 region: CAWSVQVNTEAFF. The CDR3 bases are TGTGCCTGGAGTGTACAGGTGAACACTGAAGCTTTCTTT.

The V and J genes are TRBV30 and TRBJ2-1; 8 positions agree with TRBD2. J lost 14 bases, V lost 1 base, and 13 bases had no gene match. The CDR3 contains 14 residues. From germline, CDR1 is GTSNPN and CDR2 SVGIG (reference sequence). The CDR3 reads CAWSAPASGSIEFF. CDR3 DNA sequence: TGTGCCTGGAGTGCTCCGGCGAGCGGGAGTATTGAGTTCTTC.

The genes are TRBV19 and TRBJ1-2, with TRBD1 as a possible D gene (5 bases). CDR1 and CDR2 from the germline V gene are LNHDA and SQIVND (reference sequence). This CDR3 contains 12 residues. V shed 7 bases and J shed 8 bases, with 14 bases lying between them. The CDR3 here is CASTRAGGGYTF. The CDR3 nucleotides are TGTGCCAGTACAAGGGCCGGGGGAGGCTACACCTTC.

The V gene is TRBV7-2, the J gene TRBJ2-3, with 10 bases identical to TRBD2. Losses at the gene ends were 4 bases for V and 2 bases for J; bases not matched to a gene: 6. This CDR3 has 16 residues. The V gene's germline CDR1 is SGHTA and CDR2 FQGNSA. DNA of the CDR3: TGTGCCAGCAGCTCACCCGGGACTAGCGTCACAGATACGCAGTATTTT. It yields the protein CASSSPGTSVTDTQYF.

The CDR3 DNA reads as TGTGCCAGCAGAAGACAGGGGGACGAGCAGTACTTC. The encoded protein is CASRRQGDEQYF. The V call is TRBV27, the J call TRBJ2-7, with TRBD1 matching 9 bases. This CDR3 comprises 12 residues. Trimming removed 6 bases from V and 5 bases from J; junction bases left unmatched: 2. The germline gives CDR1 MNHEY, CDR2 SMNVEV (reference sequence).

This chain uses TRBV29-1 with TRBJ2-5; 9 positions match TRBD2. The CDR3 length is 15 residues. Germline CDR1 reads SQVTM; CDR2 reads ANQGSEA. Losses at the gene ends were 5 bases for V and 3 bases for J; bases not matched to a gene: 10. The CDR3 nucleotides read TGCAGCGTTTCCGGCGGGAGGGGGGCCGAAGAGACCCAGTACTTC. Translation: CSVSGGRGAEETQYF.

V is TRBV18 and J is TRBJ1-5; 7 bases are a match to TRBD1. CDR1 KGHSH and CDR2 LQKENI come from the germline V gene. The CDR3 consists of 16 residues. V lost 4 bases, J lost 6 bases, and 12 bases stayed unmatched. This CDR3 is CASSRKPGTDGQPQHF. The CDR3 DNA follows: TGTGCCAGCTCACGGAAACCCGGGACAGACGGTCAGCCCCAGCATTTT.

The chain has TRBV2 and TRBJ1-5, with 11 bases matching TRBD1. Germline CDR1 reads SNHLY; CDR2 reads FYNNEI. The CDR3 runs to 15 residues. V shed 6 bases, J shed 6 bases, and the junction held 7 bases outside the gene matches. The CDR3 DNA follows: TGTGCCAGCAGCCTCGGACAGGGGGCTGGTCAGCCCCAGCATTTT. It encodes CASSLGQGAGQPQHF. The entire variable domain, with the rest obtained from reference TRBV2 and TRBJ1-5, is as follows: EPEVTQTPSHQVTQMGQEVILRCVPISNHLYFYWYRQILGQKVEFLVSFYNNEISEKSEIFDDQFSVERPDGSNFTLKIRSTKLEDSAMYFCASSLGQGAGQPQHFGDGTRLSIL.

The genes are TRBV29-1 and TRBJ2-3, with a possible D match to TRBD1 (7 bases). Germline V gene lookup returns CDR1 SQVTM and CDR2 ANQGSEA. The CDR3 has 15 amino acids. V gave up 5 bases and J gave up 0 bases, with 15 bases separating them. CDR3: CSVHGRGVSTDTQYF. The CDR3 coding sequence is TGCAGCGTTCACGGCAGGGGGGTAAGCACAGATACGCAGTATTTT.